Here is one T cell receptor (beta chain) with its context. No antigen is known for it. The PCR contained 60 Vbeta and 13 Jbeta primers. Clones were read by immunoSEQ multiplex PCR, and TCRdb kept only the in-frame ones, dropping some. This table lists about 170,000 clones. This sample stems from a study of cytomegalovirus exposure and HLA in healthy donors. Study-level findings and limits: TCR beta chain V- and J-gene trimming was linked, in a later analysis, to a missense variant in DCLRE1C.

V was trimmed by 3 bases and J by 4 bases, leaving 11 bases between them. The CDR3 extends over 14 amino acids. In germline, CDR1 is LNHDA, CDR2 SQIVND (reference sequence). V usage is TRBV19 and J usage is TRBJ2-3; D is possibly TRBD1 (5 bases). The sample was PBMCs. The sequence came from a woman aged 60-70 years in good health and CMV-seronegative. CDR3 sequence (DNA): TGTGCCAGTAGTATCGGCAGGGCGGCAGATACGCAGTATTTT. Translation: CASSIGRAADTQYF.